These 10 T cell receptor beta chains share one sample of origin, sequenced in a study of blood T cell repertoires in COVID-19. Here immunoSEQ multiplex PCR was the method, and the copy in TCRdb shows in-frame clones only, minus some. The sample shows fewer than 80,000 clones, roughly 92% of them seen only once. The sample comprised peripheral blood. The receptors were gathered from a human donor in a cohort sampled during active COVID-19.

This chain connects TRBV15 to TRBJ2-3, with TRBD2 identical over 7 bases. V lost 0 bases and J lost 3; bases outside the gene matches: 0. This CDR3 spans 14 amino acids. Germline V gene data show CDR1 as LNHNV and CDR2 as YYDKDF (reference sequence). The CDR3 bases are TGTGCCACCAGCAGAGAAGCGGGAACAGATACGCAGTATTTT. Its translation: CATSREAGTDTQYF.

The J gene is TRBJ1-2, the V gene TRBV5-6, with D possibly TRBD1 on 5 matching bases. CDR1 SGHDT and CDR2 YYEEEE come from the germline V gene. The CDR3 extends over 13 amino acids. V lost 10 bases and J lost 8, with 21 bases in between. The CDR3: CASDGGKITGYTF. The CDR3 DNA reads as TGTGCCTCGGACGGGGGGAAGATTACGGGCTACACCTTC.

The table lists this clone with a few counts. The chain uses TRBV27 and TRBJ2-7, with TRBD1 matching over 7 bases. The CDR3 sequence is 14 residues long. Germline V gives CDR1 MNHEY, CDR2 SMNVEV (reference sequence). V lost 4 bases and J lost 2; bases outside the gene matches: 5. The CDR3, as DNA: TGTGCCAGCAGTTGGGGACAGCCCCCCTACGAGCAGTACTTC. Protein product: CASSWGQPPYEQYF.

The rearrangement links TRBV30 to TRBJ1-1; the D is unclear. Germline loops: CDR1 GTSNPN, CDR2 SVGIG (reference sequence). Trimming took 1 base from V and 4 from J, leaving 7 bases between them. The CDR3 extends over 12 amino acids. The CDR3 DNA reads TGTGCCTGGAGTGAGGGAGCCACTGAAGCTTTCTTT. Translation gives CAWSEGATEAFF.

The genes are TRBV5-6 and TRBJ2-5; maybe TRBD1 (5 bases). V lost 4 bases to trimming and J lost 5 bases, with 12 bases between them. CDR3 length: 13 residues. Germline V lookup: CDR1 SGHDT, CDR2 YYEEEE. DNA of the CDR3: TGTGCCAGCAGCCCGACGGCAGGGGAGACCCAGTACTTC. Amino acids: CASSPTAGETQYF. Using reference TRBV5-6 and TRBJ2-5 for the parts outside the CDR3, the full variable domain is DAGVTQSPTHLIKTRGQQVTLRCSPKSGHDTVSWYQQALGQGPQFIFQYYEEEERQRGNFPDRFSGHQFPNYSSELNVNALLLGDSALYLCASSPTAGETQYFGPGTRLLVL.

The chain joins TRBV13 to TRBJ2-3; tentatively, D is TRBD2 (6 bases). V dropped 1 base and J dropped 0 bases, with 20 bases sitting between them. Germline CDR1 PRHDT, CDR2 FYEKMQ (reference sequence). The CDR3 contains 19 residues. The CDR3 sequence: CASSLAPDLARVSTDTQYF. The CDR3 bases are TGTGCCAGCAGCTTAGCCCCCGATCTAGCGAGGGTTAGCACAGATACGCAGTATTTT.

The chain combines TRBV30 with TRBJ2-2; weak D call: TRBD2 (6 bases). V dropped 5 bases and J dropped 5 bases, with 6 bases sitting between them. The germline V gene has CDR1 GTSNPN and CDR2 SVGIG (reference sequence). The CDR3 contains 11 residues. CDR3 region: CAWAGTGELFF. CDR3 DNA sequence: TGTGCCTGGGCGGGAACCGGGGAGCTGTTTTTT. Looking up the rest from reference TRBV30 and TRBJ2-2 gives the full variable domain: SQTIHQWPATLVQPVGSPLSLECTVEGTSNPNLYWYRQAAGRGLQLLFYSVGIGQISSEVPQNLSASRPQDRQFILSSKKLLLSDSGFYLCAWAGTGELFFGEGSRLTVL.

The chain links TRBV7-9 to TRBJ2-1; 15 bases line up with TRBD2. The CDR3 has 15 amino acids. Germline V gene lookup returns CDR1 SEHNR and CDR2 FQNEAQ (reference sequence). Losses at the gene ends were 1 base for V and 9 bases for J; bases not matched to a gene: 1. The CDR3 nucleotides are TGTGCCAGCAGCTTAGGGGGACTAGCGGGAGGTGAGCAGTTCTTC. Translating it yields CASSLGGLAGGEQFF.

The chain links TRBV6-5 to TRBJ2-3; possible D gene TRBD2, 5 bases. Trimming pared 6 bases from V and 8 bases from J, leaving 18 bases between. Looked up from germline, CDR1 is MNHEY and CDR2 is SVGAGI. CDR3 size: 14 residues. The CDR3 DNA sequence: TGTGCCAGCAGCTCAGGAGGTCGGCTAGGTACGCAGTATTTT. Its translation is CASSSGGRLGTQYF.

The chain is built from TRBV5-8 and TRBJ2-7; 10 bases map to TRBD2. Germline CDR1 reads SGHTS; CDR2 reads YDEGEE. The CDR3 is 16 residues long. The V segment lost 1 base and the J segment 2 bases; nucleotides outside the gene matches: 6. The CDR3 DNA follows: TGTGCCAGCAGCTTGACTAGCGGGGCACACCCCTACGAGCAGTACTTC. It codes for CASSLTSGAHPYEQYF.